These 9 T cell receptor beta chains came from one sample sequenced in a study of blood T cell repertoires in COVID-19. Only in-frame clones appear in the TCRdb table, and some are missing; sequencing was by immunoSEQ multiplex PCR. The sample lists around 220,000 clones, 82% occurring once. Sequenced input: peripheral blood. These receptors all stem from a woman aged 80 or older with active or convalescent COVID-19.

This rearrangement joins TRBV19 to TRBJ2-1; D is undetermined. The CDR3 runs to 16 residues. Germline-derived CDR1 and CDR2 are LNHDA and SQIVND (reference sequence). The germline V and J ends were trimmed by 4 bases and 6 bases, with 19 bases remaining between them. This CDR3 reads CASSTDFAGVRNEQFF. In DNA form, the CDR3 reads TGTGCCAGTAGTACCGACTTTGCCGGAGTGCGCAATGAGCAGTTCTTC.

This sequence joins TRBV6-9 and TRBJ2-5; D is unresolved. V was shortened by 1 base and J by 5 bases, with 11 bases between the two germline ends. Germline V gene data show CDR1 as MNHGY and CDR2 as SVAAGI. The CDR3 is 14 amino acids. The DNA for the CDR3 is TGTGCCAGCAGTTATTTGGTCGGTGAGGAGACCCAGTACTTC. Encoded protein: CASSYLVGEETQYF.

This clone was seen only once. The rearrangement uses TRBV28 and TRBJ1-5; no firm D call. Germline values: CDR1 MDHEN, CDR2 SYDVKM. CDR3 size: 13 residues. V lost 8 bases to trimming and J lost 5 bases, with 13 bases between them. CDR3 DNA sequence: TGTGCCAGCCTCCGAGGTGGCGATCAGCCCCAGCATTTT. Protein sequence: CASLRGGDQPQHF.

V gene TRBV6-5 combines with J gene TRBJ1-5, with D hard to call. This CDR3 has 13 residues. Germline-derived CDR1 and CDR2 are MNHEY and SVGAGI. Trimming shortened V by 6 bases and J by 7 bases, and 13 bases separated the two germline ends. CDR3 region: CASSQGRRQPQHF. The CDR3 DNA follows: TGTGCCAGCAGCCAAGGTAGGAGGCAGCCCCAGCATTTT.

The chain joins TRBV3-1 (or the pseudogene TRBV3-2) to TRBJ1-3; D remains unclear. Trimming took off 4 bases at V and 4 bases at J, with 5 bases between the two ends. The CDR3 has 12 residues. CDR1 and CDR2 from the germline V gene are LGHDT and YNNKEL (reference sequence). The CDR3 reads CASSPSGNTIYF. The CDR3, as DNA: TGTGCCAGCAGCCCCTCCGGAAACACCATATATTTT.

The chain recombines TRBV19 with TRBJ1-5, with D perhaps matching TRBD1 (5 bases). There are 12 residues in the CDR3. CDR1 is LNHDA and CDR2 is SQIVND in the germline V gene (reference sequence). Trimming pared 3 bases from V and 7 bases from J, leaving 7 bases between. The CDR3 region is CASSIRQQPQHF. In DNA, the CDR3 is TGTGCCAGTAGTATCCGACAGCAGCCCCAGCATTTT.

This clone was counted between two and nine times. The gene calls are TRBV7-2 and TRBJ1-2; maybe TRBD1 (6 bases). The germline CDR1 and CDR2 sequences are SGHTA and FQGNSA. Trimming removed 6 bases at V and 2 bases at J, with 10 bases between. This CDR3 has 13 amino acids. CDR3 DNA sequence: TGTGCCAGCAGATTTGACAGGAACTATGGCTACACCTTC. It codes for CASRFDRNYGYTF.

The CDR3 loop reads CASSPQDSRWANYGYTF. CDR3 DNA sequence: TGTGCCAGCAGCCCCCAGGACAGCCGATGGGCTAACTATGGCTACACCTTC. The chain uses TRBV3-1 (or the pseudogene TRBV3-2) and TRBJ1-2, with D possibly matching TRBD1 (6 bases). Germline values: CDR1 LGHDT, CDR2 YNNKEL (reference sequence). This CDR3 has 17 amino acids. V lost 4 bases to trimming and J lost 0 bases, with 18 bases between them.

The V gene is TRBV28, the J gene TRBJ2-7, with TRBD2 identical over 10 bases. The CDR3 length is 15 residues. Germline lookup yields CDR1 MDHEN and CDR2 SYDVKM. V lost 2 bases, J lost 6 bases, and 7 bases stayed unmatched. Here the CDR3 DNA reads TGTGCCAGCAGTTTAATAAAGCGGGAGGGCTCCGAGCAGTACTTC. It is translated as CASSLIKREGSEQYF.